One and the same sample provided the 14 T cell receptor beta chains below, sequenced in a study of T cell clonality in common variable immunodeficiency. The protocol was immunoSEQ multiplex PCR, while the TCRdb copy is restricted to in-frame clones and leaves out a portion. The specimen has fewer than 40,000 clones, none found just once. The specimen was peripheral blood mononuclear cells. These receptors all stem from a person between 18 and 75 years old in good health.

This clone occurred many times. The read stops 3 residues short of the end of the CDR3; the missing end is completed from the germline J gene. This chain uses TRBV9 with TRBJ2-1; weak D call: TRBD2 (5 bases). The germline V and J ends were trimmed by 3 bases and 3 bases, with 10 bases remaining between them. The V gene's germline CDR1 is SGDLS and CDR2 YYNGEE. There are 14 residues in the CDR3. The CDR3: CASSAPGFYNEQFF. The CDR3 bases that were read are TGTGCCAGCAGCGCTCCGGGGTTCTACAATGAG.

This clone was picked up many times. The read is 3 residues too short to cover the CDR3 end, so that end is filled in from the germline J gene. The chain couples TRBV12-3 or TRBV12-4 to TRBJ1-2; D possibly corresponds to TRBD1 (5 bases). Trimming pared 6 bases from V and 3 bases from J, leaving 17 bases between. The CDR3 is 15 amino acids. The sequenced CDR3 bases are TGTGCCAGCAGCCCGATGATGACAGCTTACTATGGC. Translated: CASSPMMTAYYG. The entire CDR3 protein is CASSPMMTAYYGYTF.

The table lists this clone with many counts. The read terminates 3 residues ahead of where the CDR3 ends, so the germline J gene completes it. This sequence joins TRBV19 and TRBJ1-2; the match to TRBD1 covers 7 bases. The CDR3 sequence is 16 residues long. Losses at the gene ends were 1 base for V and 5 bases for J; bases not matched to a gene: 10. Germline CDR1 LNHDA, CDR2 SQIVND (reference sequence). The CDR3 bases that were read are TGTGCCAGTAGTATAGGGGCAACAGGGGCCCCTTATGGC. Encoded protein: CASSIGATGAPYG. The entire CDR3 protein is CASSIGATGAPYGYTF.

This clone was recorded many times. The sequenced fragment ends 3 residues before the CDR3 boundary, so the rest is inferred from the germline J gene. The chain is built from TRBV19 and TRBJ1-2, with D possibly matching TRBD1 (5 bases). The germline gives CDR1 LNHDA, CDR2 SQIVND (reference sequence). The CDR3 spans 15 residues. With 6 bases removed from V and 3 bases from J, the gap between germline ends came to 17 bases. The CDR3 is CASSHTRRQHYGYTF. The covered CDR3 bases are TGTGCCAGTAGCCATACCAGACGACAGCACTATGGC.

At least ten counts were recorded for this clone. The read ends 3 residues early relative to the CDR3; the germline J gene fills the gap. The V call is TRBV30, the J call TRBJ2-3; 11 bases are a match to TRBD2. Germline V CDR1 and CDR2: GTSNPN, SVGIG (reference sequence). The trim removed 4 bases at V and 5 bases at J, leaving 5 bases unmatched. The CDR3 extends over 14 amino acids. The CDR3: CAWTLAGGGDTQYF. The sequenced part of the CDR3 DNA is TGTGCCTGGACCTTAGCGGGAGGGGGAGATACG.

This clone was detected ten times or more. The read terminates 3 residues ahead of where the CDR3 ends, so the germline J gene completes it. The V gene is TRBV5-6, the J gene TRBJ1-2; a possible D gene is TRBD1 (5 bases). CDR1 is SGHDT and CDR2 is YYEEEE in the germline V gene. Trimming left V 4 bases short and J 5 bases short, with 18 bases between. The CDR3 runs 15 residues. The CDR3 reads CASSPVRDRGYGYTF. The CDR3 DNA, read in part, is TGTGCCAGCAGCCCGGTGAGGGACCGGGGGTATGGC.

This clone was detected many times. The read is 3 residues too short to cover the CDR3 end, so that end is filled in from the germline J gene. The genes are TRBV6-2 or TRBV6-3 and TRBJ2-7, with 9 bases lining up with TRBD1. This CDR3 region has 13 residues. Germline-derived CDR1 and CDR2 are MNHEY and SVGEGT. Trimming removed 8 bases from V and 6 bases from J; junction bases left unmatched: 8. The sequenced CDR3 bases are TGTGCCAGCTGGGTTGGGACAGGGAGCGAG. Its translation is CASWVGTGSE. The whole CDR3 protein reads CASWVGTGSEQYF.

This clone has at least ten counts. The CDR3 extends 3 residues past the end of the read, so its final part is completed from the germline J gene. The V and J genes are TRBV7-6 and TRBJ2-3; 8 bases map to TRBD2. CDR1 SGHVS and CDR2 FNYEAQ come from the germline V gene. The CDR3 has 17 residues. V dropped 5 bases and J dropped 0; count of bases not matched to a gene: 10. The CDR3 bases that were read are TGTGCCAGCAGCCAAGGGGCTAGCGGGTTTAGCACAGATACG. Its translation is CASSQGASGFSTDT. The full CDR3 reads CASSQGASGFSTDTQYF. Full variable domain (missing parts from reference TRBV7-6 and TRBJ2-3): GAGVSQSPRYKVTKRGQDVALRCDPISGHVSLYWYRQALGQGPEFLTYFNYEAQQDKSGLPNDRFSAERPEGSISTLTIQRTEQRDSAMYRCASSQGASGFSTDTQYFGPGTRLTVL.

In this sample, this clone turned up many times. This chain's CDR3 is CSVRVRQGGYEQYF. The sequenced part of the CDR3 DNA is TGCAGCGTTAGGGTCAGACAGGGAGGCTACGAG. The rearrangement links TRBV29-1 to TRBJ2-7, with a tentative D call TRBD1 (7 bases). The CDR3 is cut off 3 residues early in the read; its end comes from the germline J gene. CDR1 SQVTM and CDR2 ANQGSEA come from the germline V gene. The CDR3 spans 14 residues. Trimming stripped 5 bases from V and 3 bases from J, with 17 bases between.

This clone was recorded many times. This CDR3 is CASSPTDWDTEAFF. CDR3 bases read: TGTGCCAGCTCACCGACTGATTGGGACACTGAA. The chain carries TRBV18 and TRBJ1-1; D remains ambiguous. The read halts 3 residues ahead of the CDR3 end, with the missing end drawn from the germline J gene. Germline CDR1 and CDR2: KGHSH and LQKENI. The CDR3 is made up of 14 amino acids. V lost 3 bases and J 3 bases, leaving 11 bases between the germline ends.

CDR3 DNA, as far as it was read: TGTGCCAGCAGCTTAGCCAGCGGCTCCCTGGCGGAC. Its protein product is CASSLASGSLAD. The CDR3 as a whole reads CASSLASGSLADYTF. The chain is built from TRBV7-6 and TRBJ1-2; D not certain. The read terminates 3 residues ahead of where the CDR3 ends, so the germline J gene completes it. Germline CDR1 and CDR2: SGHVS and FNYEAQ. The CDR3 length is 15 residues.

This clone was recorded at least ten times. The missing CDR3 end, 3 residues past where the read stops, is filled in from the germline J gene. V usage is TRBV18 and J usage is TRBJ1-2; TRBD1 matches 9 bases. V shed 1 base and J 2 bases; nucleotides not matched to a gene: 14. Germline CDR1 reads KGHSH; CDR2 reads LQKENI. The CDR3 totals 19 residues. The CDR3 is CASSPLNTRQGGANYGYTF. Incomplete CDR3 DNA: TGTGCCAGCTCACCACTCAACACCCGACAGGGGGGCGCGAACTATGGC.

This clone was counted ten times or more. The missing CDR3 end, 3 residues past where the read stops, is filled in from the germline J gene. V and J are TRBV10-3 and TRBJ2-3; D unresolved. Germline-derived CDR1 and CDR2 are ENHRY and SYGVKD. CDR3 length: 12 residues. The chain's CDR3 is CAIRQNQETQYF. The CDR3 bases that were read are TGTGCCATCAGGCAGAACCAAGAGACG.

This clone was seen ten or more times. The CDR3 extends 3 residues past the end of the read, so its final part is completed from the germline J gene. This chain joins TRBV19 and TRBJ2-7; TRBD2 agrees at 7 bases. The CDR3 is 14 residues long. The V gene's germline CDR1 is LNHDA and CDR2 SQIVND (reference sequence). V lost 4 bases, J lost 5 bases, and 8 bases stayed unmatched. This CDR3 reads CASSTRETIHEQYF. CDR3 bases read: TGTGCCAGTAGTACGCGGGAGACCATCCACGAG.